The 8 T cell receptor beta chains presented below share a single source sample, sequenced in a study of blood T cell repertoires in COVID-19. Generated by immunoSEQ multiplex PCR, the TCRdb table keeps only in-frame clones and is missing some. This table holds about 80,000 clones, about 72% found once. The sample taken for sequencing was peripheral blood. These receptors all come from a man aged 65-85 years with active or convalescent COVID-19.

This clone came up a few times. The chain uses TRBV11-2 and TRBJ2-1; tentative D call: TRBD1 (5 bases). The germline V and J ends were trimmed by 4 bases and 8 bases, with 9 bases remaining between them. The CDR3 runs 12 residues. Germline loops: CDR1 SGHAT, CDR2 FQNNGV. The CDR3 coding sequence is TGTGCCAGCAGCTCTTCAGGGTATGAGCAGTTCTTC. Its translation is CASSSSGYEQFF. Combining the CDR3 with reference TRBV11-2 and TRBJ2-1 gives the whole variable domain EAGVAQSPRYKIIEKRQSVAFWCNPISGHATLYWYQQILGQGPKLLIQFQNNGVVDDSQLPKDRFSAERLKGVDSTLKIQPAKLEDSAVYLCASSSSGYEQFFGPGTRLTVL.

This clone has more than one count but fewer than ten. The chain couples TRBV2 to TRBJ1-5; 8 bases are shared with TRBD1. This CDR3 has 14 residues. CDR1 is SNHLY, CDR2 FYNNEI, per germline. Germline trimming cut 7 bases from V and 7 bases from J; bases unmatched to any gene: 9. As DNA, the CDR3 is TGTGCCAGCATGGAGACAGGGGAAGGCCAGCCCCAGCATTTT. This encodes CASMETGEGQPQHF.

This clone was recorded a few times. The V gene is TRBV29-1, the J gene TRBJ2-2; no reliable D call. Germline V CDR1 and CDR2: SQVTM, ANQGSEA. V dropped 5 bases and J dropped 0 bases, with 7 bases sitting between them. The CDR3 is 13 amino acids. The CDR3 DNA follows: TGCAGCGTTTCTATACCGAACACCGGGGAGCTGTTTTTT. This gives the protein CSVSIPNTGELFF.

This chain links TRBV4-1 with TRBJ2-7; the D is unclear. This CDR3 is 15 amino acids long. Germline values: CDR1 MGHRA, CDR2 YSYEKL. Trimming cost V 4 bases and J 0 bases, with 13 bases left between them. Here the CDR3 DNA reads TGCGCCAGCAGCCTTATGGTGCTCAGCTCCTACGAGCAGTACTTC. It codes for CASSLMVLSSYEQYF.

Note on this clone: A junction end diverges from the germline sequence, so it may reflect a read error. CDR3 DNA sequence: TGTGCCAGCAGTTTGGGACTAGCGGGGGGCCGTGGCGGGGAGCTGTTTTTT. Its protein is CASSLGLAGGRGGELFF. The chain links TRBV5-4 to TRBJ2-2; 15 nucleotides match TRBD2. CDR1 SGHNT and CDR2 YYREEE come from the germline V gene (reference sequence). The CDR3 runs to 17 residues.

The chain combines TRBV27 with TRBJ2-1, with 10 bases that match TRBD2. This CDR3 spans 16 amino acids. CDR1 and CDR2 (germline): MNHEY, SMNVEV (reference sequence). V lost 6 bases to trimming and J lost 5 bases; unmatched junction nucleotides: 10. The CDR3 region is CASRTFLAGVHNEQFF. CDR3 sequence (DNA): TGTGCCAGCAGGACCTTCCTAGCGGGGGTCCACAATGAGCAGTTCTTC.

The chain employs TRBV6-5 and TRBJ2-3, with TRBD1 matching over 8 bases. After removal of 6 bases from V and 5 bases from J, the junction contained 10 bases not matched to a gene. The CDR3 covers 15 residues. Germline lookup yields CDR1 MNHEY and CDR2 SVGAGI. This chain's CDR3 is CASRPQGARGDTQYF. The CDR3 DNA is TGTGCCAGCAGGCCTCAGGGGGCGAGGGGAGATACGCAGTATTTT.

The rearrangement links TRBV11-2 to TRBJ1-5; 7 nucleotides align to TRBD1. With V trimmed by 3 bases and J by 1 base, 3 bases remained unmatched. CDR3 length: 15 residues. Per germline, CDR1 SGHAT and CDR2 FQNNGV. The CDR3 DNA reads as TGTGCCAGCAGCTTGAGCAGGGGGAGCAATCAGCCCCAGCATTTT. Its protein is CASSLSRGSNQPQHF.